The 4 T cell receptor beta chains listed next were all sequenced from one sample in a study of CD8 T cells in Susac syndrome. A quantity of about 0.45 to 1 ug RNA underwent reverse transcription using random hexamers. TCRdb used MiXCR to reprocess the immunoSEQ multiplex PCR reads, holding one entry per CDR3 protein. The sample lists about 130,000 distinct CDR3 sequences, around 94% occurring once. The specimen sequenced was CD8+ T cells from PBMCs. All receptors derive from a human donor with Susac syndrome.

The CDR3 DNA sequence: TGCAGCGCTACCGAACAGGGGGCGGGCTATGGCTACACCTTC. It codes for CSATEQGAGYGYTF. The chain uses TRBV29-1 and TRBJ1-2; 9 bases line up with TRBD1. Trimming at V came to 7 bases and at J to 4 bases, leaving 10 bases not matched to a gene. The CDR3 covers 14 residues. CDR1 and CDR2 (germline): SQVTM, ANQGSEA. Looking up the rest from reference TRBV29-1 and TRBJ1-2 gives the full variable domain: SAVISQKPSRDICQRGTSLTIQCQVDSQVTMMFWYRQQPGQSLTLIATANQGSEATYESGFVIDKFPISRPNLTFSTLTVSNMSPEDSSIYLCSATEQGAGYGYTFGSGTRLTVV.

V usage is TRBV6-5 and J usage is TRBJ2-6, with D perhaps TRBD2 (5 bases). This CDR3 contains 15 residues. Trimming shortened V by 2 bases and J by 2 bases, and 7 bases separated the two germline ends. Germline CDR1 and CDR2: MNHEY and SVGAGI. CDR3 amino acids: CASSYRRPGANVLTF. As DNA, the CDR3 is TGTGCCAGCAGTTACAGGAGGCCTGGGGCCAACGTCCTGACTTTC.

V usage is TRBV11-3 and J usage is TRBJ1-2, with a possible D match to TRBD1 (5 bases). Trimming shortened V by 4 bases and J by 4 bases, and 13 bases separated the two germline ends. Germline CDR1 reads SGHNT; CDR2 reads YENEEA. The CDR3 has 14 amino acids. CDR3 sequence reads: CASSYIGDVYGYTF. The CDR3 bases are TGTGCCAGCAGCTACATTGGGGACGTCTATGGCTACACCTTC. Using reference TRBV11-3 and TRBJ1-2 for the parts outside the CDR3, the full variable domain is EAGVVQSPRYKIIEKKQPVAFWCNPISGHNTLYWYLQNLGQGPELLIRYENEEAVDDSQLPKDRFSAERLKGVDSTLKIQPAELGDSAVYLCASSYIGDVYGYTFGSGTRLTVV.

The V gene is TRBV13, the J gene TRBJ2-1; TRBD2 matches 16 bases. The CDR3 sequence is 19 residues long. Germline trimming cut 2 bases from V and 2 bases from J; bases unmatched to any gene: 6. Germline V lookup: CDR1 PRHDT, CDR2 FYEKMQ (reference sequence). The CDR3 coding sequence is TGTGCCAGCAGCTTACTCGGGACTAGCGGGAGGGCCCCCTACAATGAGCAGTTCTTC. It yields the protein CASSLLGTSGRAPYNEQFF.